Listed here is a single T cell receptor (beta chain). Its antigen is not known. This specimen belongs to a study of T cell responses to AZD1222 COVID-19 vaccine. Study observations and caveats: A reported finding is that nearly half of spike-specific TCRs target unmutated variant regions. Mostly white British, mostly female donors; authors suggested clonal diversity may be underestimated.

The CDR3 has 21 amino acids. Clones were sequenced by immunoSEQ multiplex PCR, and TCRdb holds only the in-frame ones, with some missing. The table lists 200,000 or so clones, 80% to 90% of them singletons. Sequenced material: peripheral blood, taken on day 0 of MenACWY control vaccination. The source of this sequence is an adult in good health. V and J are TRBV7-5 and TRBJ1-5; the table's D call TRBD1 went unverified against the DNA. TRBV7-5 is given as a pseudogene. CDR3 coding DNA: TGTGCCAGAAGCTCCCCGGGGGGGACAGGGGAAGGAGTGTGTAGCAATCAGCCCCAGCATTTT. Amino acids: CARSSPGGTGEGVCSNQPQHF.